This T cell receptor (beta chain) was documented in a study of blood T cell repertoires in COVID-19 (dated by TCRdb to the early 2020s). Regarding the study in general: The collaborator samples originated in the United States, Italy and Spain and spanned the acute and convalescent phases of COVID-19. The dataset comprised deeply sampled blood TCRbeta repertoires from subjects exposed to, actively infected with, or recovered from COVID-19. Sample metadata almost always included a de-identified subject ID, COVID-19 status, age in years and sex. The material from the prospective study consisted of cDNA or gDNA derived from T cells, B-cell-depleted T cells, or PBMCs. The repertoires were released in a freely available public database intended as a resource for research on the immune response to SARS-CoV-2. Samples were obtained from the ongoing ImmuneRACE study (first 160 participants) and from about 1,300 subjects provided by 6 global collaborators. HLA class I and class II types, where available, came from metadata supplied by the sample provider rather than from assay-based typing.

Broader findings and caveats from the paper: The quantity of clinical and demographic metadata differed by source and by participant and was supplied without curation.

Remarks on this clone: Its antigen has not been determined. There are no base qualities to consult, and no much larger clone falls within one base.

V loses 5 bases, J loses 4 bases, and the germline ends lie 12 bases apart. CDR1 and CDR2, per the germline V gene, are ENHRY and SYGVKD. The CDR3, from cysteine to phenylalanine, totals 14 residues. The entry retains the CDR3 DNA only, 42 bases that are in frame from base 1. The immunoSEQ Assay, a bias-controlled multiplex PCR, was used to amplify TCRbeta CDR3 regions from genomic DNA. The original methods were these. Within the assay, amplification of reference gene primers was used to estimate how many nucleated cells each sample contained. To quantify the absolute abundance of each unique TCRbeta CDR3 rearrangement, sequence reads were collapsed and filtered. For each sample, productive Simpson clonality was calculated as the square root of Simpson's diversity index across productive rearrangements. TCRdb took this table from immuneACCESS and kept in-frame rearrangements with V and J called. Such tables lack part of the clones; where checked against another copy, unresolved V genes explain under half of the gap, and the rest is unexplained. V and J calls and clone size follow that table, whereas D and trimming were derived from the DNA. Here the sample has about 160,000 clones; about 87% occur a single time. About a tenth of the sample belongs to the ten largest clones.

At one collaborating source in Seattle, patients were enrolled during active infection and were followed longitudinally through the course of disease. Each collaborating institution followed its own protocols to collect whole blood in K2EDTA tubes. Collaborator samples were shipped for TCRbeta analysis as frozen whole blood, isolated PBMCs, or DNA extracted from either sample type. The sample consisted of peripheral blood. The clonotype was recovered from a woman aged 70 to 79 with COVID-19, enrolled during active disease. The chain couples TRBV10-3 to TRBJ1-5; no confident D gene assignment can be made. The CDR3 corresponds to CAISPSSENQPQHF. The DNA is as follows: TGTGCCATCAGTCCCTCTTCCGAGAATCAGCCCCAGCATTTT.